Below, 18 T cell receptor beta chains from the same sample are listed, as sequenced in a study of shared clonotypes between healthy human individuals (dated by TCRdb to 2019 to 2021). To prepare the library, the immunoSEQ multiplex PCR assay was applied. This immuneACCESS table, as held by TCRdb, lists in-frame sequences with V and J called but not all clones. Of the missing ones, under half trace to an unresolved V gene in checked studies; the others have no known cause. This sample holds around 450,000 clones; around 75% were observed only once. About 13% of the sample comes from the top ten. Sample: PBMCs. The receptor set was obtained from a woman in her thirties or forties in good health. Some clones in this sample may be carry-over from other donors' samples.

The chain carries TRBV15 and TRBJ2-7; D is unresolved. The V end was cut by 2 bases, the J end by 0 bases, with 8 bases between. CDR1 is LNHNV and CDR2 is YYDKDF in the germline V gene (reference sequence). This CDR3 comprises 14 residues. DNA for the CDR3: TGTGCCACCAGCAGAACAAAAGGCTCCTACGAGCAGTACTTC. As protein: CATSRTKGSYEQYF.

There are many counts of this clone. The chain is built from TRBV13 and TRBJ2-1; the D is unclear. Trimming pared 0 bases from V and 9 bases from J, leaving 12 bases between. This CDR3 contains 14 residues. Germline V CDR1 and CDR2: PRHDT, FYEKMQ (reference sequence). The CDR3 DNA sequence: TGTGCCAGCAGCTTAGGCCAACTGGTCTCTGAGCAGTTCTTC. Protein sequence: CASSLGQLVSEQFF.

CDR3 DNA: TGTGCCATCAGAGGGGACGGAATTAGCAATCAGCCCCAGCATTTT. Amino acid sequence: CAIRGDGISNQPQHF. The chain employs TRBV10-3 and TRBJ1-5, with D perhaps TRBD1 (5 bases). CDR3 size: 15 residues. V lost 6 bases to trimming and J lost 0 bases, with 12 bases between them. Germline assignment: CDR1 ENHRY and CDR2 SYGVKD.

The V gene is TRBV11-2, the J gene TRBJ1-2, with 9 nucleotides matching TRBD1. V shed 1 base, J shed 4 bases, and the junction held 4 bases outside the gene matches. Germline V gene data show CDR1 as SGHAT and CDR2 as FQNNGV. CDR3 length equals 15 residues. The CDR3 here is CASSLGTGESYGYTF. The CDR3 nucleotides read TGTGCCAGCAGCTTAGGGACAGGGGAGAGCTATGGCTACACCTTC.

V is TRBV18 and J is TRBJ2-5; D not resolved. Deletions cut 0 bases from V and 3 bases from J, with 8 bases between. Germline values: CDR1 KGHSH, CDR2 LQKENI. CDR3 length equals 14 residues. CDR3 nucleotide sequence: TGTGCCAGCTCACCACCCAGCGTTAAAGAGACCCAGTACTTC. As protein: CASSPPSVKETQYF.

The chain uses TRBV2 and TRBJ2-3, with D perhaps matching TRBD1 (6 bases). The CDR3 is 16 amino acids. The V end lost 3 bases, the J end lost 0 bases, and 13 bases lay between the germline ends. The germline CDR1 and CDR2 sequences are SNHLY and FYNNEI. Here the CDR3 DNA reads TGTGCCAGCAGTGACCAGGGGCCGTATAGCACAGATACGCAGTATTTT. Translating gives CASSDQGPYSTDTQYF.

This clone was detected only once. V gene TRBV18 combines with J gene TRBJ1-4; D ambiguous. Trimming removed 7 bases at V and 7 bases at J, with 10 bases between. CDR1 is KGHSH and CDR2 is LQKENI in the germline V gene. CDR3 size: 12 residues. The CDR3 loop reads CASFGSPEKLFF. CDR3 sequence (DNA): TGTGCCAGCTTCGGGAGTCCTGAAAAACTGTTTTTT. The whole variable domain, filled in from reference TRBV18 and TRBJ1-4, reads NAGVMQNPRHLVRRRGQEARLRCSPMKGHSHVYWYRQLPEEGLKFMVYLQKENIIDESGMPKERFSAEFPKEGPSILRIQQVVRGDSAAYFCASFGSPEKLFFGSGTQLSVL.

The chain is built from TRBV27 and TRBJ2-7; TRBD1 is a possible D gene (7 bases). CDR3 size: 16 residues. The germline V gene encodes CDR1 MNHEY and CDR2 SMNVEV (reference sequence). Trimming stripped 5 bases from V and 6 bases from J, with 23 bases between. The CDR3 spells CASSLGGQRRVGEQYF. The CDR3, as DNA: TGTGCCAGCAGTCTGGGGGGACAGCGAAGAGTGGGCGAGCAGTACTTC.

This sequence joins TRBV6-5 and TRBJ2-1, with D hard to call. The CDR3 extends over 14 amino acids. CDR1 is MNHEY and CDR2 is SVGAGI in the germline V gene. Trimming took off 2 bases at V and 4 bases at J, with 9 bases between the two ends. In nucleotides, the CDR3 is TGTGCCAGCAGTTACCGAGGACGTTACAATGAGCAGTTCTTC. This translates into CASSYRGRYNEQFF.

The chain combines TRBV30 with TRBJ2-1; no firm D call. The CDR3 consists of 13 residues. Trimming removed 3 bases from V and 5 bases from J, with 11 bases in between. Germline V CDR1 and CDR2: GTSNPN, SVGIG (reference sequence). The CDR3 loop is CAWRFLRHNEQFF. The CDR3, as DNA: TGTGCCTGGAGGTTTCTAAGGCACAATGAGCAGTTCTTC. Based on the CDR3 plus reference TRBV30 and TRBJ2-1, the full variable domain is SQTIHQWPATLVQPVGSPLSLECTVEGTSNPNLYWYRQAAGRGLQLLFYSVGIGQISSEVPQNLSASRPQDRQFILSSKKLLLSDSGFYLCAWRFLRHNEQFFGPGTRLTVL.

This chain uses TRBV7-8 with TRBJ1-2; the D is unclear. The V and J ends lost 1 base and 4 bases respectively, with 10 bases between them. Germline V lookup: CDR1 SGHVS, CDR2 FQNEAQ. The CDR3 runs to 14 residues. Written as DNA, the CDR3 is TGTGCCAGCAGCTTAGGTGGAGGACCCTATGGCTACACCTTC. It specifies CASSLGGGPYGYTF. Supplemented by reference TRBV7-8 and TRBJ1-2, the full variable domain reads GAGVSQSPRYKVAKRGQDVALRCDPISGHVSLFWYQQALGQGPEFLTYFQNEAQLDKSGLPSDRFFAERPEGSVSTLKIQRTQQEDSAVYLCASSLGGGPYGYTFGSGTRLTVV.

This chain uses TRBV6-1 with TRBJ1-3; tentative D call: TRBD1 (5 bases). V was pared by 3 bases and J by 2 bases, with 14 bases between. The CDR3 consists of 16 residues. The germline CDR1 and CDR2 sequences are MNHNS and SASEGT. CDR3 sequence reads: CASSEGDGTAGNTIYF. DNA for the CDR3: TGTGCCAGCAGTGAGGGGGACGGGACGGCTGGAAACACCATATATTTT.

In this sample, this clone turned up once. The chain recombines TRBV10-3 with TRBJ1-3; D possibly corresponds to TRBD1 (6 bases). V lost 10 bases to trimming and J lost 2 bases, with 15 bases between them. The germline V gene encodes CDR1 ENHRY and CDR2 SYGVKD. CDR3 size: 14 residues. The CDR3 nucleotides read TGTGCCAGCACCCGGGGGGGGCCTGGAAACACCATATATTTT. Protein product: CASTRGGPGNTIYF.

The chain carries TRBV5-1 and TRBJ2-1, with D hard to call. Germline V gene lookup returns CDR1 SGHRS and CDR2 YFSETQ. Trimming took off 0 bases at V and 0 bases at J, with 10 bases between the two ends. The CDR3 totals 16 residues. The CDR3 DNA sequence: TGCGCCAGCAGCTTGGGACCGGTTAGCTCCTACAATGAGCAGTTCTTC. Protein sequence: CASSLGPVSSYNEQFF.

The table lists this clone with a count of one. Other DNA sequences within the sample encode an identical CDR3. CDR3 in amino acids: CASSQGVDTEAFF. The DNA of the CDR3 is TGTGCCAGCTCACAGGGTGTAGACACTGAAGCTTTCTTT. This chain uses TRBV18 with TRBJ1-1; D gene unclear. The CDR3 loop spans 13 amino acids. CDR1 KGHSH and CDR2 LQKENI come from the germline V gene. Between the trimmed V and J ends, which lost 4 bases and 3 bases, there was a span of 9 bases. Filled out from reference TRBV18 and TRBJ1-1, the complete variable domain reads NAGVMQNPRHLVRRRGQEARLRCSPMKGHSHVYWYRQLPEEGLKFMVYLQKENIIDESGMPKERFSAEFPKEGPSILRIQQVVRGDSAAYFCASSQGVDTEAFFGQGTRLTVV.

This clone was counted a single time. The chain recombines TRBV5-4 with TRBJ2-7; 11 nucleotides align to TRBD2. Germline V gene data show CDR1 as SGHNT and CDR2 as YYREEE (reference sequence). With V trimmed by 3 bases and J by 5 bases, 4 bases remained unmatched. This CDR3 region has 14 residues. The CDR3 DNA reads as TGTGCCAGCAGCTACATAGCGGGAGGGGACGAGCAGTACTTC. Its translation is CASSYIAGGDEQYF.

This rearrangement joins TRBV11-2 to TRBJ2-7, with TRBD2 identical over 7 bases. This CDR3 contains 16 residues. In germline, CDR1 is SGHAT, CDR2 FQNNGV. Losses at the gene ends were 5 bases for V and 6 bases for J; bases not matched to a gene: 16. The CDR3 DNA reads as TGTGCCAGCAGCGAGGGGAGGGCAGGAGGTCTCCGCGAGCAGTACTTC. This codes for CASSEGRAGGLREQYF.

CDR3 coding DNA: TGTGCCAGCAGCTTTTGGGGGGGTTCTCCAGATACGCAGTATTTT. Translating it yields CASSFWGGSPDTQYF. V usage is TRBV11-1 and J usage is TRBJ2-3; TRBD2 aligns across 7 bases. V lost 3 bases and J lost 4; bases outside the gene matches: 7. The length of the CDR3 is 15 residues. The germline V gene encodes CDR1 SGHAT and CDR2 FQDESV (reference sequence).